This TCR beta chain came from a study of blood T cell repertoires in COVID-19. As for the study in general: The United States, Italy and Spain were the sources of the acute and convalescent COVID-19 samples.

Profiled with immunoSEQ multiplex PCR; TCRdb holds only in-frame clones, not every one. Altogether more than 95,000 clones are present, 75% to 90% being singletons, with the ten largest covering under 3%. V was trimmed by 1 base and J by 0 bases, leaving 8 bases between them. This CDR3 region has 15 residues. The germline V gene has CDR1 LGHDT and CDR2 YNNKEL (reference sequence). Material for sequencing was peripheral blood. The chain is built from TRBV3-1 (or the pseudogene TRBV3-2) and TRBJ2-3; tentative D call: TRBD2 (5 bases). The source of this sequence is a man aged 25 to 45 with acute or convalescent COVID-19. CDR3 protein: CASSQGPGSTDTQYF. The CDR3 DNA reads TGTGCCAGCAGCCAAGGGCCGGGGAGCACAGATACGCAGTATTTT.